A single T cell receptor (beta chain) is shown here with its context. The specificity of this receptor is unknown. The input lacks base qualities; no much larger clone sits a single base away. After removal of 6 bases from V and 8 bases from J, the junction retains 3 bases not matched to a gene. The germline V gene gives CDR1 as SNHLY and CDR2 as FYNNEI. Reading from cysteine to phenylalanine, the CDR3 counts 12 amino acids. Kept here is only the CDR3 DNA, which spans 36 bases and is read in frame from base 1. Library construction relied on the immunoSEQ multiplex PCR assay. The clones in this table, taken by TCRdb from immuneACCESS, are in-frame only. Not every clone is retained; where verified, under half of the shortfall comes from an unresolved V gene, and the cause of the rest is unknown. The sample data list about 15,000 clones, and 65% to 85% of these were observed just once. The ten largest clones capture approximately 40% of the sample.

Ipilimumab was given at 1 mg/kg intravenously on day 1 of selected weeks, and checkpoint therapy started 14 to 28 days after autologous transplant. Patients received nivolumab at 3 mg/kg intravenously on day 1 of weeks 1, 4, 7, 10, and every two weeks through week 26. The study was a Phase Ib clinical trial testing combined checkpoint inhibition with ipilimumab and nivolumab as consolidation after autologous stem cell transplantation. These data come from a study of ipilimumab plus nivolumab after autologous stem cell transplantation (TCRdb year 2021). With regard to the full study: Trial patients received a median of about 5 ipilimumab doses and about 8 nivolumab doses. The DLBCL cohort included primary refractory and relapsed disease, with 18-month progression-free survival of about 86% and 29% respectively. The trial enrolled patients with high-risk diffuse large B cell lymphoma, mature T cell lymphoma, or multiple myeloma undergoing autologous transplant. The intent-to-treat population of the trial was made up of under 40 patients. What the study reported, not specific to this receptor: The authors concluded that combined checkpoint inhibition appeared tolerable when used as consolidation after transplant. The authors stated that profiles of the T cell receptor repertoire, regulatory T cell phenotype and gut microbiota provided a biologic rationale for studying this approach further.

The sample in question was PBMCs, obtained in a trial of ipilimumab plus nivolumab as post-transplant consolidation. The sequence joins TRBV2 to TRBJ1-5, with 8 central nucleotides matching TRBD1. The TCR sequence derives from a male donor with diffuse large B-cell lymphoma. The CDR3 region has the sequence CASRQGGEPQHF. In nucleotides, the sequence is TGTGCCAGCAGACAGGGGGGGGAGCCCCAGCATTTT.